The entry below describes one T cell receptor beta chain. The CDR3 is 17 amino acids. V gave up 2 bases and J gave up 2 bases; unmatched junction bases: 8. Germline CDR1 reads SGHTA; CDR2 reads FQGTGA. The data belong to a study of control samples from healthy donors and cancer patients. Method: immunoSEQ multiplex PCR; TCRdb's copy keeps in-frame clones and lacks some. The sample yields almost 85,000 clones, around 94% seen once. What was sequenced was blood. The chain employs TRBV7-3 and TRBJ2-2; 7 bases match TRBD2. This sequence was found in a woman in her late teens or twenties in good health. CDR3 region: CASSLLPPGGNTGELFF. The CDR3 DNA is TGTGCCAGCAGCTTACTCCCCCCGGGAGGAAACACCGGGGAGCTGTTTTTT.